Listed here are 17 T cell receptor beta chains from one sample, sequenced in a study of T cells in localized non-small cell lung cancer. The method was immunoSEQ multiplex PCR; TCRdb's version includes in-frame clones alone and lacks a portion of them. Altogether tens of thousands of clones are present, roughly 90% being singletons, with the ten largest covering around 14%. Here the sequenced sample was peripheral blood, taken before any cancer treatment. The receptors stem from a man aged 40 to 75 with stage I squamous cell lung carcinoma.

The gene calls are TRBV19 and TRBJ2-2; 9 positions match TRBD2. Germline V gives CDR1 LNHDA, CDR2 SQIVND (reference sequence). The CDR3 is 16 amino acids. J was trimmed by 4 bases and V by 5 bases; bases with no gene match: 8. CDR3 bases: TGTGCCAGTAGTCAAAGGACTAGCGCGGGCACCGGGGAGCTGTTTTTT. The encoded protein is CASSQRTSAGTGELFF.

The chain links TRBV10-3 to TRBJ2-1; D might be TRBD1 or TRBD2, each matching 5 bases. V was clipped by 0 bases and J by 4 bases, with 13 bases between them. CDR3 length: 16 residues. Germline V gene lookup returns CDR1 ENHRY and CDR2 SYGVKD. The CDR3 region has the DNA TGTGCCATCAGTGAGTCTGCAGGGACGACTTACAATGAGCAGTTCTTC. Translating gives CAISESAGTTYNEQFF.

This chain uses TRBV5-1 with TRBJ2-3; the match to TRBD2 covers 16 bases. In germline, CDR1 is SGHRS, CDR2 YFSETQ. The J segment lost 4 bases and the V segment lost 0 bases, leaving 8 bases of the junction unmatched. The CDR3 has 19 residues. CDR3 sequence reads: CASSLASGLAGGNADTQYF. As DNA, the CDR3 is TGCGCCAGCAGCTTGGCCTCGGGACTAGCGGGGGGGAATGCAGATACGCAGTATTTT.

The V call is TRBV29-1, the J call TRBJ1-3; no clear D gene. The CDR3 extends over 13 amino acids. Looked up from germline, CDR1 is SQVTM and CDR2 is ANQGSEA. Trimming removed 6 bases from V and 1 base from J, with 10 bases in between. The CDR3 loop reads CSVAIISGNTIYF. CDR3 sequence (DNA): TGCAGCGTCGCGATAATTTCTGGAAACACCATATATTTT.

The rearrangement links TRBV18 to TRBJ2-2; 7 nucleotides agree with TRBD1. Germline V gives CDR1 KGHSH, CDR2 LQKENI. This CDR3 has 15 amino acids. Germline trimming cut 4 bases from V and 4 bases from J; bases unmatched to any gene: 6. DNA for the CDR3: TGTGCCAGCTCACGCCGGGACAGCTCCACCGGGGAGCTGTTTTTT. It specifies CASSRRDSSTGELFF.

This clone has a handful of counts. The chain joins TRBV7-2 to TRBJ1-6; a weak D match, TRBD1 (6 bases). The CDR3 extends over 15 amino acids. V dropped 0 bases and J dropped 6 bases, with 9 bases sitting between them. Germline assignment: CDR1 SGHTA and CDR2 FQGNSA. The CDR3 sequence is CASSLAQGLNSPLHF. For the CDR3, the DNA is TGTGCCAGCAGCTTAGCACAGGGCCTTAATTCACCCCTCCACTTT. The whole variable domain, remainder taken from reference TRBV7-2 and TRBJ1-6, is GAGVSQSPSNKVTEKGKDVELRCDPISGHTALYWYRQSLGQGLEFLIYFQGNSAPDKSGLPSDRFSAERTGGSVSTLTIQRTQQEDSAVYLCASSLAQGLNSPLHFGNGTRLTVT.

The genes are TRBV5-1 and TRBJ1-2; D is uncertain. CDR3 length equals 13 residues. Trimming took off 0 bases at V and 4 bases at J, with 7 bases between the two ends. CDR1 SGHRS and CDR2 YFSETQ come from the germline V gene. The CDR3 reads CASSLGVTYGYTF. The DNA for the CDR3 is TGCGCCAGCAGCTTGGGAGTTACCTATGGCTACACCTTC.

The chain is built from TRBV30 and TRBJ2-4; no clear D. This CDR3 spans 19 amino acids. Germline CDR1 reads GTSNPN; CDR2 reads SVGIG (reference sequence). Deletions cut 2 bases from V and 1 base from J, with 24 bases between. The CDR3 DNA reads TGTGCCTGGAGTCTGTACGTCCCGAGCTCCAGCGAGGCCAAAAACATTCAGTACTTC. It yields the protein CAWSLYVPSSSEAKNIQYF.

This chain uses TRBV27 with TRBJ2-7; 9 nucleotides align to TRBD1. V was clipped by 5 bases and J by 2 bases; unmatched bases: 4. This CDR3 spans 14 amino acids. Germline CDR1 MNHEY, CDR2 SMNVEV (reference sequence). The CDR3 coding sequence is TGTGCCAGCAGTCAACGGACAGGGGCCTACGAGCAGTACTTC. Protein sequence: CASSQRTGAYEQYF.

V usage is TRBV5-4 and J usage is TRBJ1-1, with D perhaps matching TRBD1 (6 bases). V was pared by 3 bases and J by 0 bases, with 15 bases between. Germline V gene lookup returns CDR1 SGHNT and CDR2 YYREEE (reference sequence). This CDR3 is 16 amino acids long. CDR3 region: CASSSGVQGMNTEAFF. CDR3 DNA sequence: TGTGCCAGCAGCTCGGGGGTTCAGGGGATGAACACTGAAGCTTTCTTT.

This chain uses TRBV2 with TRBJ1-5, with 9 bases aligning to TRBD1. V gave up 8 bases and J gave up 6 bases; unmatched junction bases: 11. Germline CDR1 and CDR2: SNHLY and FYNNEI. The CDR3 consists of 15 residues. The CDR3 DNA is TGTGCCAGCGGACTACAGGGGGCCAAGGTTCAGCCCCAGCATTTT. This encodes CASGLQGAKVQPQHF.

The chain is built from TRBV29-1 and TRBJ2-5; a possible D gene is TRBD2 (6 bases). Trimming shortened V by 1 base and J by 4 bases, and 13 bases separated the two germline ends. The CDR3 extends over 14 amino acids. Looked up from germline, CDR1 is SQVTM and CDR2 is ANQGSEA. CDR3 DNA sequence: TGCAGCGTTGAAGGAGAGGGACTTAGAGAGACCCAGTACTTC. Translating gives CSVEGEGLRETQYF.

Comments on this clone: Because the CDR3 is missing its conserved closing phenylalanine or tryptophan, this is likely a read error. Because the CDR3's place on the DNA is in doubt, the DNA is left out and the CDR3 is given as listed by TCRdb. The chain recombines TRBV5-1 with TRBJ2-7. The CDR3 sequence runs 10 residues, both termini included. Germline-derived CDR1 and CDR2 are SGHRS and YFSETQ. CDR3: CASTGPGPSG.

The CDR3 sequence: CACSMGSGNTIYF. The CDR3 DNA reads TGTGCCTGTTCGATGGGCTCTGGAAACACCATATATTTT. The chain uses TRBV30 and TRBJ1-3; D is unclear. Looked up from germline, CDR1 is GTSNPN and CDR2 is SVGIG (reference sequence). The CDR3 runs 13 residues. The V gene lost 6 bases and the J gene lost 0 bases, with 9 bases spanning the gap.

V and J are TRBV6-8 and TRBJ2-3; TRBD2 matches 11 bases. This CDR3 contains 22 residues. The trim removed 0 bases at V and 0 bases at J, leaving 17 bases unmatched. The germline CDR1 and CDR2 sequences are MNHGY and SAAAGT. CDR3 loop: CASSYSRSARASGGPSTDTQYF. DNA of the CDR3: TGTGCCAGCAGTTACTCGAGATCCGCCAGGGCTAGCGGGGGGCCTAGCACAGATACGCAGTATTTT.

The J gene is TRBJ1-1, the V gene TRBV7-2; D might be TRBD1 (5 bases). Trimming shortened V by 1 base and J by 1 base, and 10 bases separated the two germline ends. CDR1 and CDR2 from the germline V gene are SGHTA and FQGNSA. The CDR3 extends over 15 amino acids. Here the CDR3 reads CASSLEGRRNTEAFF. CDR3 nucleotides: TGTGCCAGCAGCTTAGAGGGGCGGAGGAACACTGAAGCTTTCTTT. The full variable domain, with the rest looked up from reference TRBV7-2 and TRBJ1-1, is GAGVSQSPSNKVTEKGKDVELRCDPISGHTALYWYRQSLGQGLEFLIYFQGNSAPDKSGLPSDRFSAERTGGSVSTLTIQRTQQEDSAVYLCASSLEGRRNTEAFFGQGTRLTVV.

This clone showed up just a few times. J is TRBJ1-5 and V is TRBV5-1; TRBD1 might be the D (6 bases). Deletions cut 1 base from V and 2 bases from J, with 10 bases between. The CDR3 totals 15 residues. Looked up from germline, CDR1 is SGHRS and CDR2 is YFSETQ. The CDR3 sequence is CASSLYAGGNQPQHF. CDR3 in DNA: TGCGCCAGCAGCTTGTATGCAGGGGGCAATCAGCCCCAGCATTTT.